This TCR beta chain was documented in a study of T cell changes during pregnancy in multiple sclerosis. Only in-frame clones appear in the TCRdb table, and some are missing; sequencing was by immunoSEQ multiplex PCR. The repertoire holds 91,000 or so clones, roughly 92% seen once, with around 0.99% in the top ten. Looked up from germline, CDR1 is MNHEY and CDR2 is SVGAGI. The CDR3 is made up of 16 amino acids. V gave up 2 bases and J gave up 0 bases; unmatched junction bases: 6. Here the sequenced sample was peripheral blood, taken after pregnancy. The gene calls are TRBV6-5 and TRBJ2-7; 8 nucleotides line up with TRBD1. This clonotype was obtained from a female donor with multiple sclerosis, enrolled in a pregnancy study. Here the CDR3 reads CASSYLPDRASYEQYF. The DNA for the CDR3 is TGTGCCAGCAGTTACCTTCCGGACAGGGCCTCCTACGAGCAGTACTTC.